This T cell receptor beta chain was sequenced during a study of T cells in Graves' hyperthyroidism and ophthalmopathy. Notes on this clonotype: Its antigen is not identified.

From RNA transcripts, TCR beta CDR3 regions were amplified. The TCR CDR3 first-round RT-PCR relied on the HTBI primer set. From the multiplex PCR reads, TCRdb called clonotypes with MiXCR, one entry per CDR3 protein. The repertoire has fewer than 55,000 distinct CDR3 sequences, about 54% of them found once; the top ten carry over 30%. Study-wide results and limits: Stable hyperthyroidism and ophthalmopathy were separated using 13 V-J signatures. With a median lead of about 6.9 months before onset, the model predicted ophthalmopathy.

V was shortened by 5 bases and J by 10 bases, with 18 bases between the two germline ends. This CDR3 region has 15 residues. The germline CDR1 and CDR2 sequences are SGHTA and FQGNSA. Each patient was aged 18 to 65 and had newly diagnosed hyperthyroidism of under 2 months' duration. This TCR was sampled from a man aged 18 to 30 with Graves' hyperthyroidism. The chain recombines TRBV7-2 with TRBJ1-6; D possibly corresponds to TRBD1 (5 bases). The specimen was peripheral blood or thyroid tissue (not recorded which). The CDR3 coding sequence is TGTGCCAGCAGCGGCCGGGACTTCCTTGGATCACCCCTCCACTTT. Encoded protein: CASSGRDFLGSPLHF.